This T cell receptor (beta chain) was identified in a study of neurological immune-mediated disorders. General observations from the study: Among 34 multiple sclerosis patients, 18 had repertoires that phylogenetic grouping placed in one related-CDR3 cluster, a possible signature. In multiple sclerosis patients, the repertoire cluster was unrelated to clinical or MRI findings.

This clonotype occurred many times. What it recognizes is unknown. The sorted libraries involved the use of about 930,000 CD4+ or CD8+ T cells. One entry per CDR3 protein, called by TCRdb with MiXCR from the 5' RACE reads. Of roughly 52,000 distinct CDR3 sequences in the sample, about 5.8% are singletons; the top ten hold approximately 1.5%. Trimming pared 1 base from V and 0 bases from J, leaving 9 bases between. The CDR3 is made up of 15 amino acids. Germline lookup yields CDR1 SQVTM and CDR2 ANQGSEA. The sequencing input was CD4+ T cells from blood. The gene calls are TRBV29-1 and TRBJ2-2; D uncertain. This TCR derives from a woman younger than 30 with multiple sclerosis. CDR3 sequence reads: CSVEVGRTNTGELFF. The CDR3 nucleotides are TGCAGCGTTGAAGTCGGCCGGACGAACACCGGGGAGCTGTTTTTT.